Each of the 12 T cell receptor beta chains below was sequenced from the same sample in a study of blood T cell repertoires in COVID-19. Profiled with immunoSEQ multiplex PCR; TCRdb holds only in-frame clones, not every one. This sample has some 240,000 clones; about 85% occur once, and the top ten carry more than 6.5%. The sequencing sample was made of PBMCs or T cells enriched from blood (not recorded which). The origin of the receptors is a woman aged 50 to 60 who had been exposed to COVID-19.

CDR3 in amino acids: CATSDPRGGTYNEQFF. The CDR3 region has the DNA TGTGCCACCAGTGATCCCCGGGGGGGCACCTACAATGAGCAGTTCTTC. The chain couples TRBV24-1 to TRBJ2-1; 8 bases are a match to TRBD2. The CDR3 is made up of 16 amino acids. Germline V gene sequence: CDR1 KGHDR, CDR2 SFDVKD. The junction had 5 bases not matched to a gene; V was cut back by 3 bases and J by 2 bases.

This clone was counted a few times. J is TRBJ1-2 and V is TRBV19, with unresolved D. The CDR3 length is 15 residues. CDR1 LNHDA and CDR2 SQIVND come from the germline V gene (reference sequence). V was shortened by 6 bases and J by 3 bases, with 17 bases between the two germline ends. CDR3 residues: CASSQIIVLDYGYTF. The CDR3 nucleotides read TGTGCCAGTAGCCAAATCATAGTTCTTGACTATGGCTACACCTTC.

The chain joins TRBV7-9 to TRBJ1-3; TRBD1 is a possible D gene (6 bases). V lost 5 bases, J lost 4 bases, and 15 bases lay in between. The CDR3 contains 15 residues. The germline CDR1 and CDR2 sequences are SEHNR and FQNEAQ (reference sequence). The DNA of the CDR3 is TGTGCCAGCAGCCCCCAGGGGCTGGCGGGAAACACCATATATTTT. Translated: CASSPQGLAGNTIYF.

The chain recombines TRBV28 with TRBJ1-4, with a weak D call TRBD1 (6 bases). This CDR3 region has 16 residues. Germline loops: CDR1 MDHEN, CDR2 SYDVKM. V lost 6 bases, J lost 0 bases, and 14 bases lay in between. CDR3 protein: CASSSQGTTTNEKLFF. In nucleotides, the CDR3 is TGTGCCAGCAGCTCACAGGGTACTACAACTAATGAAAAACTGTTTTTT.

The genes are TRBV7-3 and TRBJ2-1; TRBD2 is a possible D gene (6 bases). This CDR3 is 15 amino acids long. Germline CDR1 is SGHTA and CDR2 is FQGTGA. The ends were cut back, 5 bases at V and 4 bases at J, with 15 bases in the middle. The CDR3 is CASSKDGGPYNEQFF. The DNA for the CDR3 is TGTGCCAGCAGCAAGGACGGGGGACCGTACAATGAGCAGTTCTTC. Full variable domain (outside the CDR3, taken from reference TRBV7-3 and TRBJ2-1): GAGVSQTPSNKVTEKGKYVELRCDPISGHTALYWYRQSLGQGPEFLIYFQGTGAADDSGLPNDRFFAVRPEGSVSTLKIQRTERGDSAVYLCASSKDGGPYNEQFFGPGTRLTVL.

The DNA of the CDR3 is TGTGCCAGCACCACAGGTCGGTCTGGAGCTTTCTTT. This encodes CASTTGRSGAFF. The chain is built from TRBV7-9 and TRBJ1-1; possible D gene TRBD1, 5 bases. Trimming stripped 7 bases from V and 10 bases from J, with 16 bases between. CDR3 length: 12 residues. CDR1 and CDR2 from the germline V gene are SEHNR and FQNEAQ (reference sequence).

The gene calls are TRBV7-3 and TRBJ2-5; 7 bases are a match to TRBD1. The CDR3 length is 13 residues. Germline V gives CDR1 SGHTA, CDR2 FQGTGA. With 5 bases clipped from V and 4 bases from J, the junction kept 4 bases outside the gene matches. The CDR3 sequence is CASSLNRGETQYF. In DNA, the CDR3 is TGTGCCAGCAGCCTAAACAGGGGAGAGACCCAGTACTTC.

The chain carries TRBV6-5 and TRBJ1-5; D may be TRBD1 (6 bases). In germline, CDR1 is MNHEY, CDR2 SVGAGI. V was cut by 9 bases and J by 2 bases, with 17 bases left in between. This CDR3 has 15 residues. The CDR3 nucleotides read TGTGCCAGTGTGAGGGGGGGAGTTGGCAATCAGCCCCAGCATTTT. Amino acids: CASVRGGVGNQPQHF.

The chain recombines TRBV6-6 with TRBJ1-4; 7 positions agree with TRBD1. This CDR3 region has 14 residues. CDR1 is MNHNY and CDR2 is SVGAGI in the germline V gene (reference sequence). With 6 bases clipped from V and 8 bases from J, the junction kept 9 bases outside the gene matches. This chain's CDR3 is CASSPDRVGEKLFF. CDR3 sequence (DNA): TGTGCCAGCAGCCCCGACAGGGTAGGAGAAAAACTGTTTTTT.

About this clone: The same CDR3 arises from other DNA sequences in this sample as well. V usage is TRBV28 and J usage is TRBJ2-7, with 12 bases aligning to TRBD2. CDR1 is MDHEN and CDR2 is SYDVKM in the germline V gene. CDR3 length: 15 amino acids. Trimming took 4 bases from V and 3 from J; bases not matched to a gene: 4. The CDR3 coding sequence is TGTGCCAGCAGTTCAGGACTAGCGGGGAGCTACGAGCAGTACTTC. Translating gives CASSSGLAGSYEQYF.

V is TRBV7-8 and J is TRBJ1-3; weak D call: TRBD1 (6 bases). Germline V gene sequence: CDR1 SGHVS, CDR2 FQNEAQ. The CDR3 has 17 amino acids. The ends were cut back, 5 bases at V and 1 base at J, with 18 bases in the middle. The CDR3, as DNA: TGTGCCAGCAGCCCGTCGACAGGTATAAGGTCTGGAAACACCATATATTTT. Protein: CASSPSTGIRSGNTIYF.

CDR3 residues: CASSEAETGGGSYEQYF. The CDR3 nucleotides are TGTGCCAGCAGTGAAGCCGAGACAGGGGGAGGCTCCTACGAGCAGTACTTC. The rearrangement uses TRBV2 and TRBJ2-7, with TRBD1 identical over 9 bases. The CDR3 has 17 amino acids. J gave up 0 bases and V 0 bases, and 6 bases lay outside the gene matches. Germline CDR1 and CDR2: SNHLY and FYNNEI.